The rows below give T cell receptor beta chains drawn from one sample of a study of blood T cell repertoires in COVID-19. Profiling relied on immunoSEQ multiplex PCR, and the TCRdb table lists in-frame clones only, not all of them. The sample has some 320,000 clones, roughly 85% seen once. Sequencing was performed on PBMCs or T cells enriched from blood (not recorded which). Receptors originate from a woman between 25 and 40 years old who had been exposed to COVID-19. CDR3s include the opening cysteine and the closing phenylalanine or tryptophan. Fields, in order: J gene, V gene, D gene, clone size, CDR3 protein, CDR3 DNA. A D gene is named only where the DNA matches it firmly. Only some rows state a clone size, as once, few, many or a class for expanded clones.

TRBJ1-1 | TRBV7-3 | . | . | CASSRTGTLNTEAFF | TGTGCCAGCAGCAGAACCGGGACATTGAACACTGAAGCTTTCTTT
TRBJ1-1 | TRBV18 | . | . | CASSRDTEAFF | TGTGCCAGCTCACGCGACACTGAAGCTTTCTTT
TRBJ2-3 | TRBV5-1 | . | . | CASTRSGVGGTDTQYF | TGCGCCAGCACGCGATCAGGGGTAGGTGGAACAGATACGCAGTATTTT
TRBJ2-7 | TRBV5-1 | TRBD2 | . | CASSLASGGYEQYF | TGCGCCAGCAGCTTAGCTAGCGGGGGTTACGAGCAGTACTTC
TRBJ2-1 | TRBV20-1 | . | . | CSASEPAGVYNEQFF | TGCAGTGCTAGTGAACCCGCGGGTGTTTACAATGAGCAGTTCTTC
TRBJ2-4 | TRBV9 | TRBD1 | . | CASSAATGVQYF | TGTGCCAGCAGCGCCGCTACAGGGGTTCAGTACTTC
TRBJ1-5 | TRBV19 | TRBD1 | few | CASSNDRGSNQPQHF | TGTGCCAGTAGTAACGACAGGGGCAGCAATCAGCCCCAGCATTTT
TRBJ2-3 | TRBV4-2 | TRBD1 | . | CASSQDLAGGGDTQYF | TGTGCCAGCAGCCAAGATTTGGCAGGGGGCGGAGATACGCAGTATTTT
TRBJ1-5 | TRBV29-1 | . | . | CSVVTGGLRGNQPQHF | TGCAGCGTTGTGACGGGGGGCTTGAGGGGCAATCAGCCCCAGCATTTT
TRBJ2-3 | TRBV18 | TRBD1 | . | CASSPRTGTTDTQYF | TGTGCCAGCTCACCAAGGACAGGGACCACAGATACGCAGTATTTT
TRBJ2-5 | TRBV28 | . | . | CASSLDSASVETQYF | TGTGCCAGCAGTCTCGATTCCGCCAGCGTGGAGACCCAGTACTTC
TRBJ2-5 | TRBV7-2 | TRBD1 | . | CASSLRRQGRMGSQETQYF | TGTGCCAGCAGCTTACGGAGACAGGGAAGAATGGGGTCCCAAGAGACCCAGTACTTC
TRBJ1-3 | TRBV25-1 | . | . | CASSGSGNTIYF | TGTGCCAGCAGCGGGTCTGGAAACACCATATATTTT
TRBJ1-1 | TRBV5-1 | . | . | CASSPSQGYDSEAFF | TGCGCCAGCAGCCCATCACAGGGATACGACAGTGAAGCTTTCTTT
TRBJ2-1 | TRBV7-3 | TRBD2 | . | CASSLPGLAGRNEQFF | TGTGCCAGCAGCTTACCGGGACTAGCGGGACGCAATGAGCAGTTCTTC
TRBJ1-2 | TRBV6-2/TRBV6-3 | TRBD1 | . | CASSNDRVHGYTF | TGTGCCAGCAGTAACGACAGGGTCCATGGCTACACCTTC
TRBJ2-2 | TRBV7-3 | . | . | CASSQSAGGDTGELFF | TGTGCCAGCAGCCAATCTGCCGGCGGGGACACCGGGGAGCTGTTTTTT
TRBJ2-2 | TRBV19 | TRBD2 | . | CASKAGGPNTGELFF | TGTGCCAGTAAGGCGGGGGGCCCGAACACCGGGGAGCTGTTTTTT
TRBJ1-1 | TRBV6-5 | TRBD1 | . | CASSHGTGSTEAFF | TGTGCCAGCAGTCACGGGACAGGGTCCACTGAAGCTTTCTTT
TRBJ2-7 | TRBV27 | TRBD2 | . | CASLRLAGVHEQYF | TGTGCCAGCCTACGACTAGCGGGCGTGCACGAGCAGTACTTC